This TCR beta chain stems from a study of T cell repertoires in cytomegalovirus infection. V dropped 7 bases and J dropped 2 bases, with 8 bases sitting between them. The CDR3 has 13 residues. The germline CDR1 and CDR2 sequences are LNHDA and SQIVND (reference sequence). In TCRdb, the reads were re-called with MiXCR into one record per CDR3 protein. In the table there are around 530,000 distinct CDR3 sequences, approximately 15% of which are singletons. V and J are TRBV19 and TRBJ2-2; TRBD1 is a possible D gene (5 bases). The sequencing sample was made of CD8+ T cells from PBMCs. The receptor comes from a human donor in good health (CMV status not recorded). Some clones in this sample may be carry-over from other donors' samples. CDR3 sequence: CASIGANTGELFF. CDR3 bases: TGTGCCAGTATTGGGGCTAACACCGGGGAGCTGTTTTTT. Using reference TRBV19 and TRBJ2-2 for the parts outside the CDR3, the full variable domain is DGGITQSPKYLFRKEGQNVTLSCEQNLNHDAMYWYRQDPGQGLRLIYYSQIVNDFQKGDIAEGYSVSREKKESFPLTVTSAQKNPTAFYLCASIGANTGELFFGEGSRLTVL.